Sequencing of this T cell receptor (beta chain) was carried out in a study of blood T cell repertoires in COVID-19. For the study at large: COVID-19 samples collected from the United States, Italy and Spain covered acute and convalescent phases. T cells, B-cell-depleted T cells, or PBMCs provided the cDNA or gDNA that served as material.

In the original workflow: Reference gene primers were amplified, and this amplification served to estimate nucleated cell counts. The repertoire was sequenced with immunoSEQ multiplex PCR; TCRdb's copy has only in-frame clones and lacks some. D and trimming were read from the DNA, whereas the V and J calls and clone size are those reported in that table. The table has about 120,000 clones, roughly 82% seen once. Germline CDR1 and CDR2: SGHAT and FQNNGV. The CDR3 sequence is 15 residues long. V lost 6 bases, J lost 3 bases, and 4 bases stayed unmatched. The specimen sequenced was peripheral blood. J is TRBJ1-4 and V is TRBV11-2, with TRBD1 matching 10 bases. The TCR comes from a human donor in a cohort sampled during active COVID-19. In nucleotides, the CDR3 is TGTGCCAGCAGACCGGACAGGGGGTCTAATGAAAAACTGTTTTTT. Its protein is CASRPDRGSNEKLFF.